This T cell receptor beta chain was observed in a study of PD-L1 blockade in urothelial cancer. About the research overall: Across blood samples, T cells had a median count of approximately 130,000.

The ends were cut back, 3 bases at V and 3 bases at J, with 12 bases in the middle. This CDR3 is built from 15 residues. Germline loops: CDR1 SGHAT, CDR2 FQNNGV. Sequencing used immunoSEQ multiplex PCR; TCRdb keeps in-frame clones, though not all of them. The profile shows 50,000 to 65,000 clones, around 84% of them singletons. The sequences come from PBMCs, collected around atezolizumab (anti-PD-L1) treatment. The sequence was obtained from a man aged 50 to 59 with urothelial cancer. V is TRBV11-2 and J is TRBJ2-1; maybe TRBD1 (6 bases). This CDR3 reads CASSLSGALYNEQFF. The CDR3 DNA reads TGTGCCAGCAGCTTGTCAGGGGCCCTCTACAATGAGCAGTTCTTC.